This T cell receptor beta chain was captured by sequencing in a study of Graves' ophthalmopathy and Graves' hyperthyroidism. Amplification targeted the TCR beta CDR3 regions, with RNA transcripts as the source material. Following a first-round RT-PCR that used HTBI primers, a second-round multiplex PCR was carried out. In TCRdb, the multiplex PCR reads were re-called with MiXCR into one record per CDR3 protein. The sample holds under 200,000 distinct CDR3 sequences, approximately 40% seen once. CDR3 length: 14 residues. Germline-derived CDR1 and CDR2 are WNHNN and SYGVQD (reference sequence). Trimming stripped 2 bases from V and 10 bases from J, with 12 bases between.

This sequence originates from a woman aged 40 to 55 with Graves' ophthalmopathy. The chain combines TRBV10-1 with TRBJ1-6, with D perhaps matching TRBD1 (5 bases). Sequenced material: peripheral blood. The CDR3 region is CASSEAGMDSPLHF. The CDR3 DNA sequence: TGCGCCAGCAGTGAGGCAGGGATGGACTCACCCCTCCACTTT.